This T cell receptor beta chain was identified in a study of blood T cell repertoires in COVID-19 (dated by TCRdb to 2020 to 2022). Background for the entire study: The collaborator samples originated in the United States, Italy and Spain and spanned the acute and convalescent phases of COVID-19. The material from the prospective study consisted of cDNA or gDNA derived from T cells, B-cell-depleted T cells, or PBMCs. Subjects who had been exposed to COVID-19, were actively infected with it, or had recovered from it provided the deeply sampled blood TCRbeta repertoires that made up the dataset. The repertoires were released in a freely available public database intended as a resource for research on the immune response to SARS-CoV-2. Samples were obtained from the ongoing ImmuneRACE study (first 160 participants) and from 1,200 or so subjects provided by 6 global collaborators. The sample metadata nearly always contained a de-identified subject ID, COVID-19 status, age in years and sex. Where available, HLA class I and class II types were obtained from metadata supplied by the sample provider rather than from assay-based typing.

The immunoSEQ Assay, a bias-controlled multiplex PCR, was used to amplify TCRbeta CDR3 regions from genomic DNA. The paper's data handling went like this. Within the assay, amplification of reference gene primers was used to estimate how many nucleated cells each sample contained. Sequence reads were collapsed and filtered to measure the absolute abundance of every unique TCRbeta CDR3 rearrangement. For each sample, productive Simpson clonality was calculated by taking the square root of Simpson's diversity index across productive rearrangements. This is the immuneACCESS table as TCRdb keeps it, with only in-frame sequences that have V and J called. A part of the clones is gone; compared with another copy, unresolved V genes explain less than half, and the rest is unexplained. V and J calls and clone size follow that table, whereas D and trimming were derived from the DNA. The sample table contains 50,000 to 85,000 clones; only one count was recorded for approximately 91% of them. The top ten clones comprise about 6.8% of the sample.

V ends up 6 bases short and J 0 bases short, with an unmatched junction base count of 8. CDR1 MNHNY and CDR2 SVGAGI were looked up in the germline V gene (reference sequence). Spanning cysteine to phenylalanine, the CDR3 consists of 16 amino acids. The read is trimmed to its CDR3 DNA, 48 bases read in frame from base 1. General findings and caveats noted by the study authors: The amount of clinical and demographic metadata varied by source and participant and was provided uncurated.

For this clone: It lacks a known antigen. Qualities for individual bases were not recorded, and no much larger clone is one base off.

Each collaborating institution followed its own protocols to collect whole blood in K2EDTA tubes. For TCRbeta analysis, collaborator samples were shipped as frozen whole blood, as isolated PBMCs, or as DNA extracted from either sample type. Sequences were obtained from peripheral blood. The sequence was obtained from a human donor in a cohort sampled during active COVID-19. Rearrangement joined TRBV6-6 to TRBJ2-4; TRBD1 fits 7 bases in the junction. At the DNA level, the sequence is TGTGCCAGCAGATTCGGGACAGAGACAGCCAAAAACATTCAGTACTTC. Protein translation: CASRFGTETAKNIQYF.